This T cell receptor beta chain is from a study of T cells in tumors after PD-1 blockade. Study-level information: Excluded were patients with checkpoint blockade, immunosuppressants, or radiotherapy or other anti-cancer therapy within 4 weeks. Patients received pembrolizumab 200 mg every 3 weeks or cemiplimab 350 mg every 2 weeks. During anti-PD-1 treatment, some patients continued daily vismodegib 150 mg. Findings of the study overall: Approximately 43% of tumor TCR clonotypes were also found in blood.

Notes on this clone: What it recognizes is unknown.

The CDR3 extends over 14 amino acids. In germline, CDR1 is MDHEN, CDR2 SYDVKM. Trimming pared 3 bases from V and 6 bases from J, leaving 11 bases between. Data came from immunoSEQ multiplex PCR; TCRdb stores just in-frame clones and leaves some out. The repertoire holds roughly 50,000 clones, roughly 80% seen once, with under 5% in the top ten. The sequence came from a human donor with basal cell carcinoma. The chain combines TRBV28 with TRBJ1-4, with a possible D match to TRBD1 (5 bases). This sample comprised PBMCs, obtained before anti-PD-1 treatment. CDR3 nucleotides: TGTGCCAGCAGTTTGCCTGGGACCTATGAAAAACTGTTTTTT. Its protein product is CASSLPGTYEKLFF.